This T cell receptor (beta chain) came from a study of neurological immune-mediated disorders. Study in general: Within the group of 34 multiple sclerosis patients, some 31 were relapsing-remitting, while 3 were secondary progressive.

TCRdb fed the 5' RACE reads into MiXCR, producing one record per CDR3 protein. Counted here are approximately 38,000 distinct CDR3 sequences, 2% to 3% occurring once; the ten biggest clones make up less than 3%. Germline V gene lookup returns CDR1 LGHDT and CDR2 YNNKEL (reference sequence). V dropped 4 bases and J dropped 1 base, with 7 bases sitting between them. The CDR3 is 14 amino acids. This clonotype appeared many times. What it recognizes is unknown. Whole-study findings and limits: None of the CDR3 amino acid sequences of expanded clones were shared across subjects, and this suggested private repertoires in all groups.

The specimen sequenced was PBMCs. The V and J genes are TRBV3-1 and TRBJ2-2, with TRBD2 as a possible D gene (6 bases). The sequence came from a man in his fifties or sixties with multiple sclerosis. CDR3 region: CASSRDLNTGELFF. As DNA, the CDR3 is TGTGCCAGCAGCCGGGACTTGAACACCGGGGAGCTGTTTTTT.